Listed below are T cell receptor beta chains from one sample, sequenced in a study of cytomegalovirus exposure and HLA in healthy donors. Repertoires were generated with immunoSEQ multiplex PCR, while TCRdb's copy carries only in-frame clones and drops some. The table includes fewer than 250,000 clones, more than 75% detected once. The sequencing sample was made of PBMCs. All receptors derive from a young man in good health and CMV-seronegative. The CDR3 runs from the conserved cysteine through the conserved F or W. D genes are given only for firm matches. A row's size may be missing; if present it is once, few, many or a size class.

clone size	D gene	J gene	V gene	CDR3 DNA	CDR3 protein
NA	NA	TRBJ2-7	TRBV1	TGCACCAGCAGCCAAGGGACAGGGGGGATGGAGCAGTACTTC	CTSSQGTGGMEQYF
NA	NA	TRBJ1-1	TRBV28	TGTGCCAGCATGCAGGGGCGTACTGAAGCTTTCTTT	CASMQGRTEAFF
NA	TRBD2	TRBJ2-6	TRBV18	TGTGCCAGCGCCACGGGGGGTTCTGGGGCCAACGTCCTGACTTTC	CASATGGSGANVLTF
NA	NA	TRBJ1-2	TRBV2	TGTGCCAGCAGTGAAAGGCGGTTAAACTATGGCTACACCTTC	CASSERRLNYGYTF
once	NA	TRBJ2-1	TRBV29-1	TGCAGCGTTGAACCCCCCCCGGACAGTTACAATGAGCAGTTCTTC	CSVEPPPDSYNEQFF
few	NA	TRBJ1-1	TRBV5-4	TGTGCCAGCAGCTTGGACAGGAACACTGAAGCTTTCTTT	CASSLDRNTEAFF
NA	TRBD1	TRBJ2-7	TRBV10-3	TGTGCCATCAGTCGGACAGGCCTGGGGGAGCAGTACTTC	CAISRTGLGEQYF
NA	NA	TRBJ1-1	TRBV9	TGTGCCAGCAGCGTTGGACGGGGGACTGAAGCTTTCTTT	CASSVGRGTEAFF
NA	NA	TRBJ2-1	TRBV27	TGTGCCAACCCTCAGGGCGGAGAGATTTCCTACAATGAGCAGTTCTTC	CANPQGGEISYNEQFF
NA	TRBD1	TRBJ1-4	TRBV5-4	TGTGCCAGCAGCCCCGGGACAGAGAATGAAAAACTGTTTTTT	CASSPGTENEKLFF
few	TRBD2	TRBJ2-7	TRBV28	TGTGCCAGCAGTTTGCGGGGGGACGAGCAGTACTTC	CASSLRGDEQYF
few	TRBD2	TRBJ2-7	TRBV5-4	TGTGCCAGCAGCCCGGAAGGGACTAGCGGGAGTCAGTACTTC	CASSPEGTSGSQYF
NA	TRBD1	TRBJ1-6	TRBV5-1	TGCGCCAGCAGCTTGGGACAGGGAGATTCACCCCTCCACTTT	CASSLGQGDSPLHF
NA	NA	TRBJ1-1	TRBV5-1	TGCGCCAGCAGCTTGGGCGGGGAAACTGAAGCTTTCTTT	CASSLGGETEAFF
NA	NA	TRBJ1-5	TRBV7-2	TGTGCCAGCAGCTTAGGGTCAGGGAGCAATCAGCCCCAGCATTTT	CASSLGSGSNQPQHF
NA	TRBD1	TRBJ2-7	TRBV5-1	TGCGCCAGCGGGGAAAGGGGGCATCGCGAGCAGTACTTC	CASGERGHREQYF
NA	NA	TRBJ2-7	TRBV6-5	TGTGCCAGCAGCCCGGGGGGCCAGGGGGCACGCGAGCAGTACTTC	CASSPGGQGAREQYF
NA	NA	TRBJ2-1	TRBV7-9	TGTGCCAGCAGCCCCAGGGCCAGTTCACTGCCTACTCATCAGCAGTTCTTC	CASSPRASSLPTHQQFF
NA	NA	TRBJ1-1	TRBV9	TGTGCCAGCAGCGTATCTTCAGGGAACACTGAAGCTTTCTTT	CASSVSSGNTEAFF
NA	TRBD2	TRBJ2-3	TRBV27	TGTGCCAGCAGTTTAAAACTAGCGGCCGATACGCAGTATTTT	CASSLKLAADTQYF
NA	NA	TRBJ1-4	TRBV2	TGTGCCAGCGTTTGGGCAGCCCATGAAAAACTGTTTTTT	CASVWAAHEKLFF
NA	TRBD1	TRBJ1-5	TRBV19	TGTGCCAGTAGTACCGGGACAGGAAATCAGCCCCAGCATTTT	CASSTGTGNQPQHF
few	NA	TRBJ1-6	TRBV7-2	TGTGCCAGCAGCTTAGGGCGGAATTCACCCCTCCACTTT	CASSLGRNSPLHF
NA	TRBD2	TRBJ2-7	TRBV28	TGTGCCAGCAGTTTTCGACTAGCGAGGTACGAGCAGTACTTC	CASSFRLARYEQYF
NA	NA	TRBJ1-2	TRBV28	TGTGCCAGCAGTTTAGGGGCGTCCGGGTATGGCTACACCTTC	CASSLGASGYGYTF
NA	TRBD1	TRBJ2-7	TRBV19	TGTGCCAGTAGTTCGACAGGGGGCGAGCAGTACTTC	CASSSTGGEQYF
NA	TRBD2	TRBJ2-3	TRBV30	TGTGCCTGGACGGCGGGAGATTTCACAGATACGCAGTATTTT	CAWTAGDFTDTQYF
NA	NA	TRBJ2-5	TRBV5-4	TGTGCCAGCAGCTCCCCACGAGCCTCAGCGGACCTAGGCGGGACCCAGTACTTC	CASSSPRASADLGGTQYF
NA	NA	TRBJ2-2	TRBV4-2	TGTGCCAGCAGCCAAGATACCGGGGCCGGGGAGCTGTTTTTT	CASSQDTGAGELFF
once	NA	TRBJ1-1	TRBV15	TGTGCCACTTCTACAGGGATGGAGAACACTGAAGCTTTCTTT	CATSTGMENTEAFF
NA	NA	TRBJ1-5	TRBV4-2	TGTGCCAGCAGCCAAGAAAACCAGGCTGCTCAGCCCCAGCATTTT	CASSQENQAAQPQHF
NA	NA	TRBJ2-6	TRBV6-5	TGTGCCAGCGGAGGGGGCGGAGTTGGGGCCAACGTCCTGACTTTC	CASGGGGVGANVLTF
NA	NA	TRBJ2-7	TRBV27	TGTGCCAGCCGGGGACTTCAAGTATACGAGCAGTACTTC	CASRGLQVYEQYF
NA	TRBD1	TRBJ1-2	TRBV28	TGTGCCAGCAGGCCGACAGGGGTTAAATTTGGCTACACCTTC	CASRPTGVKFGYTF
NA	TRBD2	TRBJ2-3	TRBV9	TGTGCCAGCAGCGCGATGGGAGGGTCAGATACGCAGTATTTT	CASSAMGGSDTQYF
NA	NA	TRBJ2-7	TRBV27	TGTGCCACCTCAAGACAGGACCCCTACGAGCAGTACTTC	CATSRQDPYEQYF
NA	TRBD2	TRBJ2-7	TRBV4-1	TGCGCCAGCAGCCAACCACTAGCGGGAGGGACCTACGAGCAGTACTTC	CASSQPLAGGTYEQYF
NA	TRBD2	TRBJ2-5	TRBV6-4	TGTGCCAGCAGCCCGACTAGCGGGGCAGAGACCCAGTACTTC	CASSPTSGAETQYF
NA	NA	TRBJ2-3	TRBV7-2	TGTGCCAGCAGCCCGGGACTTACAGATACGCAGTATTTT	CASSPGLTDTQYF
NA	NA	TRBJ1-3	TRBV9	TGTGCCAGCAGCGCCTCATGGGGGGGAGGGTTCTCTGGAAACACCATATATTTT	CASSASWGGGFSGNTIYF
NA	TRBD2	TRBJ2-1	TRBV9	TGTGCCAGCAGCGTAGAGGGGACTAGGGCGCGTGAGCAGTTCTTC	CASSVEGTRAREQFF
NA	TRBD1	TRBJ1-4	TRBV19	TGTGCCAGTAGTACGGGACAGGGTAATGAAAAACTGTTTTTT	CASSTGQGNEKLFF
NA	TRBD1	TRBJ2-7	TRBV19	TGTGCCAGTAGTACCCGGGACAGCGCCTACGAGCAGTACTTC	CASSTRDSAYEQYF
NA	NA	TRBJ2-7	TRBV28	TGTGCCAGCACCGGGACACCCGAAGGCTACGAGCAGTACTTC	CASTGTPEGYEQYF
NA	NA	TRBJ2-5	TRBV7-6	TGTGCCAGCAGTTATTTAACGGGGGGCTTAGAGACCCAGTACTTC	CASSYLTGGLETQYF
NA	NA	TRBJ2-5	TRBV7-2	TGTGCCAGCAGCTTAGCGCGAGAGGTTTCGTCCCAGTACTTC	CASSLAREVSSQYF
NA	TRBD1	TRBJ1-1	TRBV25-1	TGTGCCAGCGACGACAGGGGGACTGAAGCTTTCTTT	CASDDRGTEAFF
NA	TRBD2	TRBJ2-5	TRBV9	TGTGCCAGCAGCGTTTTCGCTAGCGGGACAGAGACCCAGTACTTC	CASSVFASGTETQYF
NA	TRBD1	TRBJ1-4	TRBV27	TGTGCCAGCAGTCCCTCCGGGACAGGTCTTAATGAAAAACTGTTTTTT	CASSPSGTGLNEKLFF